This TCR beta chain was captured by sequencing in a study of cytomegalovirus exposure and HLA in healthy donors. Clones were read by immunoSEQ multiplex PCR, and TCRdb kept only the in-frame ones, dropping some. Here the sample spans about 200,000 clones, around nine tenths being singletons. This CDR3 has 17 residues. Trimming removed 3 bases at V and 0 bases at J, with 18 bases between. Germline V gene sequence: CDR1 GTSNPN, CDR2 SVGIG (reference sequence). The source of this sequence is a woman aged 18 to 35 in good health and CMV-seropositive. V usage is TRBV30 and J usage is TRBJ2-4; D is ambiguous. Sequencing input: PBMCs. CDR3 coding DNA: TGTGCCTGGAGCGTTACTACGACCTCCCTAGCCAAAAACATTCAGTACTTC. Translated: CAWSVTTTSLAKNIQYF. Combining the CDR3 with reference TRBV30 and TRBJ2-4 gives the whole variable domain SQTIHQWPATLVQPVGSPLSLECTVEGTSNPNLYWYRQAAGRGLQLLFYSVGIGQISSEVPQNLSASRPQDRQFILSSKKLLLSDSGFYLCAWSVTTTSLAKNIQYFGAGTRLSVL.